This TCR beta chain was found in a study of cytomegalovirus exposure and HLA in healthy donors. Study at large: Earlier results showed approximately 110 million unique TCR beta sequences derived from roughly 180 million T cells. The study, taken as a whole, reports: CMV serostatus stood as the only immune exposure information on hand.

The PCR ran on 60 Vbeta and 13 Jbeta primers. Clones were sequenced by immunoSEQ multiplex PCR, and TCRdb holds only the in-frame ones, with some missing. The repertoire consists of about 160,000 clones, with around 84% occurring once and the leading ten covering 1.5% to 2.5%. Comments on this clone: Its antigen is undetermined.

V lost 0 bases, J lost 0 bases, and 9 bases lay in between. Per germline, CDR1 SGHVS and CDR2 FQNEAQ. This CDR3 comprises 16 residues. The rearrangement uses TRBV7-8 and TRBJ1-3; D ambiguous. The sequence was collected from a man between 18 and 35 years old in good health and CMV-seronegative. The source material was PBMCs. This CDR3 is CASSLALGRSGNTIYF. The CDR3, as DNA: TGTGCCAGCAGCTTAGCGCTTGGCCGCTCTGGAAACACCATATATTTT.